This paragraph reports one T cell receptor (beta chain). This record comes from a study of blood T cell repertoires in COVID-19. Method: immunoSEQ multiplex PCR; TCRdb's copy keeps in-frame clones and lacks some. The table records 150,000 to 200,000 clones, roughly 80% of them present only once. The participants were between roughly 18 and 89 years old and came from about two dozen US areas. This TCR was recovered from a middle-aged man who had recovered from COVID-19. The sequenced sample consisted of PBMCs or T cells enriched from blood (not recorded which).

CDR3 loop: CASTGTGRENSPLHF. The CDR3 coding sequence is TGTGCCTCAACGGGGACAGGGAGAGAAAATTCACCCCTCCACTTT. This rearrangement joins TRBV19 to TRBJ1-6; 9 nucleotides agree with TRBD1. V gave up 11 bases and J gave up 7 bases; unmatched junction bases: 12. CDR3 length: 15 amino acids. Germline V gene data show CDR1 as LNHDA and CDR2 as SQIVND (reference sequence).